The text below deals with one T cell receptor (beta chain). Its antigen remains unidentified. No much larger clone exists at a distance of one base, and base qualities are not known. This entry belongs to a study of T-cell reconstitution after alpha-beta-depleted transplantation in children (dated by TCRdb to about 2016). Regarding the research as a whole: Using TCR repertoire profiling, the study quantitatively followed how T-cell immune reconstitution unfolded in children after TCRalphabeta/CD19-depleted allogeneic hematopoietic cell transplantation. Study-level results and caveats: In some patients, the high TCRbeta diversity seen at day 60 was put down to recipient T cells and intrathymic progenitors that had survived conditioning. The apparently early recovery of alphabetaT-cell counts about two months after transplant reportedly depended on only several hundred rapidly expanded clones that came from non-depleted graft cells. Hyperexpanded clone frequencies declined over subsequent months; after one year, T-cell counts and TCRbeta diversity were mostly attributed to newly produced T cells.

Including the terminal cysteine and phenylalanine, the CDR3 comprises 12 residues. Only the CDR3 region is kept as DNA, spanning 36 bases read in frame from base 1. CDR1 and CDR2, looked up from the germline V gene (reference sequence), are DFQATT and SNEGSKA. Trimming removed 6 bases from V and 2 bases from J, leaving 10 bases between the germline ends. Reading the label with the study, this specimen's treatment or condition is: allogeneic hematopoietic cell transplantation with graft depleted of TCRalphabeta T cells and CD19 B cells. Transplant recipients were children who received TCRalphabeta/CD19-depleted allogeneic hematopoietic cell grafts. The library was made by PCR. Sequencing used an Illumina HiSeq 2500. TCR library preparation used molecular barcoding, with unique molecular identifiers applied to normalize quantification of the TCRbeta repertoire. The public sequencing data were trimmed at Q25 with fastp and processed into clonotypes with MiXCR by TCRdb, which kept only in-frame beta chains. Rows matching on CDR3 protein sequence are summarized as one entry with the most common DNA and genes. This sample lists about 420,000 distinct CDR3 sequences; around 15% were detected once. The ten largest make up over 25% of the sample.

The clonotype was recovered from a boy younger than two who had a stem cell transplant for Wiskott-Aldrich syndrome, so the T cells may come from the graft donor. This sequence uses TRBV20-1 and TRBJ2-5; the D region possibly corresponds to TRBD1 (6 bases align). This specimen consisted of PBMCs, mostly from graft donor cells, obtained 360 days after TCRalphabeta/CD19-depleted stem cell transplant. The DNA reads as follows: TGCAGTGCGGGGGCGCCTCAAGAGACCCAGTACTTC. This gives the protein CSAGAPQETQYF.